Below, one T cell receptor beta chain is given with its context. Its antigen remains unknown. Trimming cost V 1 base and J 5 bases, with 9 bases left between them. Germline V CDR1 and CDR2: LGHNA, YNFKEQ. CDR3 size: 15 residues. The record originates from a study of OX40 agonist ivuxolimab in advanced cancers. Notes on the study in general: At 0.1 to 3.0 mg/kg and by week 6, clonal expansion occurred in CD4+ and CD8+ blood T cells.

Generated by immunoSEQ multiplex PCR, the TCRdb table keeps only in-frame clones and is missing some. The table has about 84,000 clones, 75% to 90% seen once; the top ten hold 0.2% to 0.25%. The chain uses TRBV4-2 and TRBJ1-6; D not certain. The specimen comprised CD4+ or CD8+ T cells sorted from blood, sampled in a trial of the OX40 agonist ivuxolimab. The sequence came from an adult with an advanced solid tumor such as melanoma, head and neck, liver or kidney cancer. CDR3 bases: TGTGCCAGCAGCCAAGTGACGGAGAATAATTCACCCCTCCACTTT. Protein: CASSQVTENNSPLHF.